A selection of T cell receptor beta chains follows, all from one sample in a study of graft-versus-host responses after intestinal transplantation. Assay used: immunoSEQ multiplex PCR; TCRdb lists only in-frame clones, some missing. The sample lists approximately 25,000 clones; around 95% were seen once. The source was PBMCs, collected around 29 days after intestinal transplant. Receptors were obtained from a human patient who received an intestinal transplant, so some T cells may come from the graft donor. The CDR3 runs from the conserved cysteine through the conserved F or W. The D gene is left open where the match is weak. Clone sizes are given selectively: once, few, many, or a class where the clone is expanded.

clone size: .
V gene: TRBV9
J gene: TRBJ2-3
D gene: .
CDR3 length: 15
CDR3 DNA: TGTGCCAGCAGCTTTCGGCAAGACGGCACAGATACGCAGTATTTT
CDR3 protein: CASSFRQDGTDTQYF

clone size: .
V gene: TRBV6-6
J gene: TRBJ1-1
D gene: .
CDR3 length: 12
CDR3 DNA: TGTGCCAGCAGCCCAGGGAACACTGAAGCTTTCTTT
CDR3 protein: CASSPGNTEAFF

clone size: .
V gene: TRBV4-1
J gene: TRBJ1-1
D gene: TRBD1
CDR3 length: 15
CDR3 DNA: TGCGCCAGCAGCCAAGAACAGGGGGCAGGTACTGAAGCTTTCTTT
CDR3 protein: CASSQEQGAGTEAFF

clone size: .
V gene: TRBV28
J gene: TRBJ1-5
D gene: TRBD1
CDR3 length: 16
CDR3 DNA: TGTGCCAGCAGTCCCCACGGACAGGGGCAGGGTCAGCCCCAGCATTTT
CDR3 protein: CASSPHGQGQGQPQHF

clone size: few
V gene: TRBV9
J gene: TRBJ2-7
D gene: TRBD1
CDR3 length: 15
CDR3 DNA: TGTGCCAGCAGCGCAAATTTCAGGGGGACGGACGAGCAGTACTTC
CDR3 protein: CASSANFRGTDEQYF

clone size: once
V gene: TRBV11-3
J gene: TRBJ1-4
D gene: .
CDR3 length: 19
CDR3 DNA: TGTGCCAGCAGCTTAGATACGGCGTCCGACGAGAAAAGGGGGGAAAAACTGTTTTTT
CDR3 protein: CASSLDTASDEKRGEKLFF

clone size: .
V gene: TRBV7-2
J gene: TRBJ1-2
D gene: .
CDR3 length: 13
CDR3 DNA: TGTGCCAGCAGCTCCACCTCAAGCAATGGCTACACCTTC
CDR3 protein: CASSSTSSNGYTF

clone size: .
V gene: TRBV27
J gene: TRBJ2-6
D gene: .
CDR3 length: 15
CDR3 DNA: TGTGCCAGCAGTTTAGAGCGGTCCGGGGCCAACGTCCTGACTTTC
CDR3 protein: CASSLERSGANVLTF

clone size: .
V gene: TRBV30
J gene: TRBJ1-5
D gene: .
CDR3 length: 15
CDR3 DNA: TGTGCCTGGAGTCATGAGACCGGATGGAATCAGCCCCAGCATTTT
CDR3 protein: CAWSHETGWNQPQHF

clone size: .
V gene: TRBV28
J gene: TRBJ2-7
D gene: .
CDR3 length: 13
CDR3 DNA: TGTGCCAGCAGTTTCGGGGGGCCCTACGAGCAGTACTTC
CDR3 protein: CASSFGGPYEQYF

clone size: .
V gene: TRBV5-8
J gene: TRBJ2-3
D gene: TRBD2
CDR3 length: 20
CDR3 DNA: TGTGCCAGCAGACCGAGACTAGCGGGGGGCCAGGGACAGTCCGCAGATACGCAGTATTTT
CDR3 protein: CASRPRLAGGQGQSADTQYF

clone size: .
V gene: TRBV6-5
J gene: TRBJ2-7
D gene: .
CDR3 length: 12
CDR3 DNA: TGTGCCAGCAGGTCCAGCTCCTACGAGCAGTACTTC
CDR3 protein: CASRSSSYEQYF

clone size: .
V gene: TRBV12-5
J gene: TRBJ1-2
D gene: .
CDR3 length: 14
CDR3 DNA: TGTGCTAGTGGTTTGGTTGCGCCTCTTAGCGGCTACACCTTC
CDR3 protein: CASGLVAPLSGYTF

clone size: .
V gene: TRBV6-6
J gene: TRBJ1-2
D gene: TRBD1
CDR3 length: 14
CDR3 DNA: TGTGCCAGCAGCCCGACAGGGAGCAACTATGGCTACACCTTC
CDR3 protein: CASSPTGSNYGYTF

clone size: once
V gene: TRBV2
J gene: TRBJ1-1
D gene: .
CDR3 length: 14
CDR3 DNA: TGTGCCAGCAGTGAACAGGGAATGAACACTGAAGCTTTCTTT
CDR3 protein: CASSEQGMNTEAFF

clone size: .
V gene: TRBV11-2
J gene: TRBJ2-7
D gene: TRBD2
CDR3 length: 15
CDR3 DNA: TGTGCCAGCAGCTTCAACGGGGGGACGTCCTACGAGCAGTACTTC
CDR3 protein: CASSFNGGTSYEQYF

clone size: .
V gene: TRBV27
J gene: TRBJ2-1
D gene: .
CDR3 length: 14
CDR3 DNA: TGTGCCAGCAGTTTACGGGGAATTTACAATGAGCAGTTCTTC
CDR3 protein: CASSLRGIYNEQFF

clone size: few
V gene: TRBV6-1
J gene: TRBJ1-1
D gene: .
CDR3 length: 15
CDR3 DNA: TGTGCCAGCAGTGAAAACGGGGTGACGAACACTGAAGCTTTCTTT
CDR3 protein: CASSENGVTNTEAFF

clone size: .
V gene: TRBV2
J gene: TRBJ1-6
D gene: TRBD1
CDR3 length: 15
CDR3 DNA: TGTGCCAGCAGTGAAGGACAGGGAGTAAACTCACCCCTCCACTTT
CDR3 protein: CASSEGQGVNSPLHF

clone size: .
V gene: TRBV6-6
J gene: TRBJ2-1
D gene: TRBD1
CDR3 length: 16
CDR3 DNA: TGTGCCAGCAGCCATCCCGTGGGACAGGTCTACAATGAGCAGTTCTTC
CDR3 protein: CASSHPVGQVYNEQFF

clone size: .
V gene: TRBV6-5
J gene: TRBJ1-6
D gene: .
CDR3 length: 14
CDR3 DNA: TGTGCCAGCACCGTCCGGGTGGGGGGTTCACCCCTCCACTTT
CDR3 protein: CASTVRVGGSPLHF

clone size: .
V gene: TRBV7-6
J gene: TRBJ1-2
D gene: .
CDR3 length: 16
CDR3 DNA: TGTGCCAGCAGCTTAGGCCCGACATCGAGCTCCTATGGCTACACCTTC
CDR3 protein: CASSLGPTSSSYGYTF

clone size: .
V gene: TRBV25-1
J gene: TRBJ2-3
D gene: .
CDR3 length: 15
CDR3 DNA: TGTGCCAGCAGTGAATATAGCGGTTCGGCAGATACGCAGTATTTT
CDR3 protein: CASSEYSGSADTQYF

clone size: .
V gene: TRBV30
J gene: TRBJ2-7
D gene: .
CDR3 length: 12
CDR3 DNA: TGTGCCTGGAGTACTCAGATGCTCGAGCAGTACTTC
CDR3 protein: CAWSTQMLEQYF

clone size: few
V gene: TRBV6-1
J gene: TRBJ2-6
D gene: .
CDR3 length: 15
CDR3 DNA: TGTGCCAGCAGTGAAGTGGGGTCTGGGGCCAACGTCCTGACTTTC
CDR3 protein: CASSEVGSGANVLTF

clone size: .
V gene: TRBV6-5
J gene: TRBJ1-2
D gene: TRBD1
CDR3 length: 13
CDR3 DNA: TGTGCCAGCAGTGAAGAGACAGGGTTGGGCTACACCTTC
CDR3 protein: CASSEETGLGYTF

clone size: .
V gene: TRBV13
J gene: TRBJ1-3
D gene: .
CDR3 length: 17
CDR3 DNA: TGTGCCAGCAGCCTCACACCGGGGGGTCGTGGGGGAAACACCATATATTTT
CDR3 protein: CASSLTPGGRGGNTIYF

clone size: .
V gene: TRBV11-2
J gene: TRBJ2-5
D gene: TRBD2
CDR3 length: 15
CDR3 DNA: TGTGCCAGCAGCCCCGAAGCGGGAGGACGGGAGACCCAGTACTTC
CDR3 protein: CASSPEAGGRETQYF

clone size: .
V gene: TRBV28
J gene: TRBJ1-3
D gene: TRBD1
CDR3 length: 16
CDR3 DNA: TGTGCCAGCAGTTCCCCCAGGGGGCTAAAAGGAAACACCATATATTTT
CDR3 protein: CASSSPRGLKGNTIYF

clone size: .
V gene: TRBV7-2
J gene: TRBJ1-1
D gene: .
CDR3 length: 13
CDR3 DNA: TGTGCCAGCAGCTTAGCGGAAGGAACCCAAGCTTTCTTT
CDR3 protein: CASSLAEGTQAFF

clone size: .
V gene: TRBV4-1
J gene: TRBJ1-5
D gene: .
CDR3 length: 15
CDR3 DNA: TGCGCCAGCAGCCAAGATGAGGGGAGCAATCAGCCCCAGCATTTT
CDR3 protein: CASSQDEGSNQPQHF

clone size: .
V gene: TRBV19
J gene: TRBJ2-3
D gene: .
CDR3 length: 14
CDR3 DNA: TGTGCCAGTAGCAGGATCGGACACACAGATACGCAGTATTTT
CDR3 protein: CASSRIGHTDTQYF

clone size: .
V gene: TRBV11-2
J gene: TRBJ2-6
D gene: TRBD2
CDR3 length: 19
CDR3 DNA: TGTGCCAGCAGCTACCAACTAGCGGGGGCCCTCTCTGGGGCCAACGTCCTGACTTTC
CDR3 protein: CASSYQLAGALSGANVLTF

clone size: .
V gene: TRBV7-8
J gene: TRBJ2-1
D gene: .
CDR3 length: 15
CDR3 DNA: TGTGCCAGCAGCTTTAACAGGGTCTCCTACAATGAGCAGTTCTTC
CDR3 protein: CASSFNRVSYNEQFF

clone size: .
V gene: TRBV5-7
J gene: TRBJ2-3
D gene: .
CDR3 length: 11
CDR3 DNA: TGTGCCAGCAGCTATGGAGATACGCAGTATTTT
CDR3 protein: CASSYGDTQYF

clone size: .
V gene: TRBV18
J gene: TRBJ1-2
D gene: TRBD1
CDR3 length: 16
CDR3 DNA: TGTGCCAGCTCACCACCGGGACAGGCCGGCGGCTATGGCTACACCTTC
CDR3 protein: CASSPPGQAGGYGYTF

clone size: .
V gene: TRBV27
J gene: TRBJ1-1
D gene: TRBD1
CDR3 length: 14
CDR3 DNA: TGTGCCAGCAGAAAGGGACAGGGGAGGACTGAAGCTTTCTTT
CDR3 protein: CASRKGQGRTEAFF

clone size: .
V gene: TRBV7-9
J gene: TRBJ1-2
D gene: TRBD1
CDR3 length: 17
CDR3 DNA: TGTGCCAGCAGCTTAGCCCCCGGGACAGGGGATTGGGATGGCTACACCTTC
CDR3 protein: CASSLAPGTGDWDGYTF

clone size: .
V gene: TRBV7-9
J gene: TRBJ2-7
D gene: TRBD2
CDR3 length: 16
CDR3 DNA: TGTGCCAGCAGCTTAAGTTTCTCGGGACTAGCGGGGGAACAGTACTTC
CDR3 protein: CASSLSFSGLAGEQYF

clone size: .
V gene: TRBV2
J gene: TRBJ2-7
D gene: .
CDR3 length: 16
CDR3 DNA: TGTGCCAGCAGTGTTGGGGTCGGGGATGGAGCCTACGAGCAGTACTTC
CDR3 protein: CASSVGVGDGAYEQYF

clone size: .
V gene: TRBV5-1
J gene: TRBJ1-1
D gene: TRBD1
CDR3 length: 16
CDR3 DNA: TGCGCCAGCAGCTTTTCAGCGCAGGGGGGGAGCACTGAAGCTTTCTTT
CDR3 protein: CASSFSAQGGSTEAFF

clone size: once
V gene: TRBV5-1
J gene: TRBJ1-4
D gene: .
CDR3 length: 13
CDR3 DNA: TGCGCCACCCGCAGGGGAACTAATGAAAAACTGTTTTTT
CDR3 protein: CATRRGTNEKLFF

clone size: .
V gene: TRBV7-9
J gene: TRBJ2-2
D gene: TRBD2
CDR3 length: 16
CDR3 DNA: TGTGCCAGCAGCTTGAGGCGGGGGTTCAAGGCCGGGGAGCTGTTTTTT
CDR3 protein: CASSLRRGFKAGELFF

clone size: once
V gene: TRBV2
J gene: TRBJ1-2
D gene: TRBD1
CDR3 length: 13
CDR3 DNA: TGTGCCAGCAGTCAACAGGGGTACTCTGGCTACACCTTC
CDR3 protein: CASSQQGYSGYTF

clone size: .
V gene: TRBV27
J gene: TRBJ2-7
D gene: .
CDR3 length: 15
CDR3 DNA: TGTGCCAGCAGGGTAGACGGGGGAGTCCTCTACGAGCAGTACTTC
CDR3 protein: CASRVDGGVLYEQYF